The 16 T cell receptor beta chains listed next were all sequenced from one sample in a study of blood T cell repertoires in COVID-19. Generated by immunoSEQ multiplex PCR, the TCRdb table keeps only in-frame clones and is missing some. Of under 550,000 clones listed, 70% to 90% are singletons. The sequencing sample was made of peripheral blood. The source of these receptors is a young man with COVID-19, enrolled during active disease.

The chain couples TRBV27 to TRBJ2-1; D perhaps matches TRBD2 (6 bases). Per germline, CDR1 MNHEY and CDR2 SMNVEV (reference sequence). The CDR3 has 15 residues. Trimming pared 8 bases from V and 5 bases from J, leaving 19 bases between. The CDR3 loop is CASSNGAGLHNEQFF. The CDR3 DNA reads TGTGCCAGCTCCAACGGGGCGGGACTCCACAATGAGCAGTTCTTC.

The V call is TRBV20-1, the J call TRBJ1-1; possible D gene TRBD1, 5 bases. The length of the CDR3 is 14 residues. V dropped 3 bases and J dropped 5 bases, with 16 bases sitting between them. CDR1 is DFQATT, CDR2 SNEGSKA, per germline (reference sequence). The CDR3 sequence is CSASGGLRFTEAFF. CDR3 nucleotides: TGCAGTGCTAGTGGGGGACTGAGGTTTACTGAAGCTTTCTTT.

The chain uses TRBV5-6 and TRBJ1-5; 11 bases agree with TRBD1. The CDR3 is 14 amino acids. J gave up 5 bases and V 5 bases, and 3 bases lay outside the gene matches. Germline V lookup: CDR1 SGHDT, CDR2 YYEEEE. The CDR3 reads CASRMGQGDQPQHF. The CDR3, as DNA: TGTGCCAGCAGGATGGGACAGGGGGATCAGCCCCAGCATTTT.

The gene calls are TRBV5-4 and TRBJ2-5; 12 nucleotides agree with TRBD2. CDR3 length: 14 amino acids. Trimming cost V 6 bases and J 4 bases; bases outside gene matches: 4. Germline CDR1 SGHNT, CDR2 YYREEE (reference sequence). The CDR3 loop is CASTRGLAGETQYF. Written as DNA, the CDR3 is TGTGCCAGCACCAGGGGACTAGCGGGAGAGACCCAGTACTTC.

The chain carries TRBV7-2 and TRBJ2-6, with 10 bases aligning to TRBD2. Germline CDR1 and CDR2: SGHTA and FQGNSA. With 5 bases clipped from V and 0 bases from J, the junction kept 7 bases outside the gene matches. The CDR3 loop spans 18 amino acids. The CDR3 region has the DNA TGTGCCAGCAGCACGAAACTAGCGGGGAGCTCTGGGGCCAACGTCCTGACTTTC. Protein product: CASSTKLAGSSGANVLTF.

This clone was found a few times. The chain recombines TRBV7-3 with TRBJ2-7; 8 bases agree with TRBD1. CDR3 length: 14 residues. Trimming removed 5 bases from V and 12 bases from J; junction bases left unmatched: 15. Germline V gene sequence: CDR1 SGHTA, CDR2 FQGTGA. For the CDR3, the DNA is TGTGCCAGCAGCCCGACAGGGGACTCCCCTGTGCGGTACTTC. This encodes CASSPTGDSPVRYF.

The rearrangement links TRBV19 to TRBJ1-3; TRBD1 is a possible D gene (5 bases). V lost 5 bases and J lost 0, with 14 bases in between. The CDR3 consists of 16 residues. Per the germline V gene, CDR1 is LNHDA and CDR2 is SQIVND (reference sequence). CDR3 nucleotides: TGTGCCAGTAGTTCCCTAGACAGATACTCTGGAAACACCATATATTTT. Residues: CASSSLDRYSGNTIYF. The variable domain in full, with the rest retrieved from reference TRBV19 and TRBJ1-3, is DGGITQSPKYLFRKEGQNVTLSCEQNLNHDAMYWYRQDPGQGLRLIYYSQIVNDFQKGDIAEGYSVSREKKESFPLTVTSAQKNPTAFYLCASSSLDRYSGNTIYFGEGSWLTVV.

J is TRBJ2-3 and V is TRBV3-1 (or the pseudogene TRBV3-2), with D possibly matching TRBD2 (5 bases). The V gene lost 4 bases and the J gene lost 1 base, with 15 bases spanning the gap. CDR1 is LGHDT, CDR2 YNNKEL, per germline (reference sequence). The CDR3 runs 16 residues. CDR3 residues: CASSPVSGIGTDTQYF. The CDR3 DNA follows: TGTGCCAGCAGCCCCGTATCGGGGATTGGCACAGATACGCAGTATTTT.

This clone was observed once. The gene calls are TRBV14 and TRBJ2-7; 9 nucleotides match TRBD1. V lost 1 base to trimming and J lost 2 bases; unmatched junction nucleotides: 3. CDR3 length: 15 amino acids. Germline CDR1 reads SGHDN; CDR2 reads FVKESK. CDR3 in DNA: TGTGCCAGCAGCCAAGGACAGGGGGTGGCCTACGAGCAGTACTTC. This codes for CASSQGQGVAYEQYF.

Written as DNA, the CDR3 is TGTGCCAGCAGCTTGCGAGGGGGGGACACTGAAGCTTTCTTT. Its translation is CASSLRGGDTEAFF. The chain employs TRBV5-4 and TRBJ1-1, with D perhaps TRBD1 (6 bases). The CDR3 totals 14 residues. CDR1 and CDR2 from the germline V gene are SGHNT and YYREEE (reference sequence). Between the trimmed V and J ends, which lost 1 base and 3 bases, there was a span of 10 bases.

This clone came up once. The rearrangement joins TRBV28 to TRBJ2-7; D call uncertain. The CDR3 contains 12 residues. V was trimmed by 7 bases and J by 1 base, leaving 8 bases between them. Germline V gene lookup returns CDR1 MDHEN and CDR2 SYDVKM. Written as DNA, the CDR3 is TGTGCCAGCAATTCAGGATCCTACGAGCAGTACTTC. Translation: CASNSGSYEQYF.

This chain connects TRBV27 to TRBJ2-7; D perhaps matches TRBD1 (7 bases). Germline loops: CDR1 MNHEY, CDR2 SMNVEV (reference sequence). There are 12 residues in the CDR3. Trimming pared 4 bases from V and 6 bases from J, leaving 10 bases between. CDR3 sequence reads: CASSYQGGEQYF. The CDR3 DNA sequence: TGTGCCAGCAGTTATCAGGGGGGCGAGCAGTACTTC.

The chain couples TRBV3-1 (or the pseudogene TRBV3-2) to TRBJ1-2, with TRBD1 identical over 8 bases. CDR1 and CDR2 (germline): LGHDT, YNNKEL (reference sequence). The CDR3 sequence is 12 residues long. V trimming: 5 bases; J trimming: 7 bases; junction bases outside the gene matches: 3. This CDR3 reads CASSVQGGGYTF. In nucleotides, the CDR3 is TGTGCCAGCAGCGTACAGGGGGGTGGCTACACCTTC.

This clone has ten or more counts. V usage is TRBV30 and J usage is TRBJ2-3, with a weak D call TRBD2 (5 bases). Germline V gives CDR1 GTSNPN, CDR2 SVGIG (reference sequence). This CDR3 contains 13 residues. Trimming took 7 bases from V and 5 from J, leaving 16 bases between them. The CDR3 DNA reads as TGTGCCTTGTCTGGGAGTTCGCAAGATACGCAGTATTTT. This translates into CALSGSSQDTQYF.

CDR3 in amino acids: CSVLGQSHEQFF. The CDR3 DNA is TGCAGCGTCCTGGGACAGAGCCATGAGCAGTTCTTC. V gene TRBV29-1 combines with J gene TRBJ2-1; TRBD1 matches at 7 bases. The J segment lost 8 bases and the V segment lost 6 bases, leaving 7 bases of the junction unmatched. The V gene's germline CDR1 is SQVTM and CDR2 ANQGSEA. The length of the CDR3 is 12 residues.

The rearrangement links TRBV6-4 to TRBJ2-1, with D uncertain. The V end lost 3 bases, the J end lost 4 bases, and 7 bases lay between the germline ends. Germline CDR1 reads MRHNA; CDR2 reads SNTAGT. CDR3 length: 13 amino acids. The CDR3 loop reads CASSEYYYNEQFF. The CDR3 DNA reads as TGTGCCAGCAGTGAATACTATTACAATGAGCAGTTCTTC.